Detailed here is one TCR beta chain. In terms of age and location, participants ranged from roughly 18 to 95 years and lived in about two dozen US areas. CDR1 and CDR2 from the germline V gene are SEHNR and FQNEAQ (reference sequence). V lost 0 bases to trimming and J lost 2 bases; unmatched junction nucleotides: 4. This CDR3 is built from 15 residues. These data originate in a study of blood T cell repertoires in COVID-19. The assay was immunoSEQ multiplex PCR, and TCRdb's table has in-frame clones only and misses some. The profile shows 70,000 to 90,000 clones, 85% to 90% of them singletons. The sample consisted of PBMCs or T cells enriched from blood (not recorded which). The V call is TRBV7-9, the J call TRBJ2-7; 7 bases are shared with TRBD2. The TCR comes from a woman aged 45 to 65 with acute COVID-19. The CDR3 sequence is CASSLAAGATYEQYF. DNA for the CDR3: TGTGCCAGCAGCTTAGCTGCGGGAGCCACCTACGAGCAGTACTTC.